This TCR beta chain emerged from a study of blood T cells in healthy people across ages. This CDR3 is 15 amino acids long. Per germline, CDR1 SGHDT and CDR2 YYEEEE. The J segment lost 12 bases and the V segment lost 3 bases, leaving 12 bases of the junction unmatched. A second PCR, run for about 7 to 11 cycles, used a sample-barcoded 5' primer plus a J-beta primer mix. TCRdb recomputed calls from the 5' RACE reads with MiXCR, one row per CDR3 protein. The data show about 590,000 distinct CDR3 sequences, roughly 31% seen once. Points on this clonotype: Its target is unknown.

Study outcomes and limitations: TCR beta diversity per million T cells fell roughly linearly with age.

The specimen was blood. V is TRBV5-6 and J is TRBJ2-1; 10 bases align to TRBD1. This clonotype was obtained from an elderly woman in good health. The CDR3 reads CASSSRDRGRQGQFF. The CDR3 region has the DNA TGTGCCAGCAGCTCCCGGGACAGGGGACGGCAGGGGCAGTTCTTC.